This TCR beta chain originates from a study of siplizumab effects on memory and regulatory T cells. The assay was immunoSEQ multiplex PCR, and TCRdb's table has in-frame clones only and misses some. The table lists approximately 100,000 clones, over 85% of them singletons. This clone was detected only once. V was shortened by 0 bases and J by 4 bases, with 8 bases between the two germline ends. Germline lookup yields CDR1 SGDLS and CDR2 YYNGEE. This CDR3 has 13 residues. The sample consisted of Tregs sorted from blood. V usage is TRBV9 and J usage is TRBJ2-7; D remains unclear. The TCR comes from a human donor in good health. The CDR3 loop reads CASSVAPEYEQYF. CDR3 nucleotide sequence: TGTGCCAGCAGCGTAGCCCCAGAGTACGAGCAGTACTTC.